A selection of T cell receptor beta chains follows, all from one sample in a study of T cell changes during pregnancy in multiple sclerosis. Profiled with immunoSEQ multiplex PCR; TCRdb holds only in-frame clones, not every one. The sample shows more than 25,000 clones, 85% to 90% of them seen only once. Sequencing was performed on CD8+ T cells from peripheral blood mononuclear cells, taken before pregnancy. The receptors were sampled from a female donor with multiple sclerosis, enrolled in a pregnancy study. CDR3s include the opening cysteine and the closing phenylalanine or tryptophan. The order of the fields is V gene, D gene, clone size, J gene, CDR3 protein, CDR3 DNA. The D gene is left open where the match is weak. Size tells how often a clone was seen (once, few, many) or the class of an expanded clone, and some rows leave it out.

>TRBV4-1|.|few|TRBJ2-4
CASSYATENIQYF
TGCGCCAGCAGCTATGCGACAGAAAACATTCAGTACTTC
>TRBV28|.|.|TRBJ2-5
CASSLRDNQETQYF
TGTGCCAGCAGTTTAAGGGACAACCAAGAGACCCAGTACTTC
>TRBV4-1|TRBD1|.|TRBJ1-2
CASSQDGGQWRANYGYTF
TGCGCCAGCAGCCAAGATGGGGGACAGTGGAGGGCTAACTATGGCTACACCTTC
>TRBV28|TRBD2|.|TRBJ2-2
CASSFQRGVRGELFF
TGTGCCAGCAGTTTCCAGCGGGGGGTCCGCGGGGAGCTGTTTTTT
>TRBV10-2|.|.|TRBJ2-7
CASSTAYEQYF
TGCGCCAGCAGTACGGCCTACGAGCAGTACTTC
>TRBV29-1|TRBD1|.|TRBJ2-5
CSVEDHGTEQETQYF
TGCAGCGTTGAAGATCATGGGACAGAGCAAGAGACCCAGTACTTC
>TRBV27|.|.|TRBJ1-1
CASSLAPEWGGTEAFF
TGTGCCAGCAGTTTAGCCCCCGAATGGGGGGGCACTGAAGCTTTCTTT
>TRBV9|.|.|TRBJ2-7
CASSVGVANTYEQYF
TGTGCCAGCAGCGTAGGGGTAGCGAATACCTACGAGCAGTACTTC
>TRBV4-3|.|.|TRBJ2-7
CASSRPQVQPHEQYF
TGCGCCAGCAGCCGCCCTCAGGTCCAGCCCCACGAGCAGTACTTC
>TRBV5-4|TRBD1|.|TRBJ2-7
CASSLHRGREQYF
TGTGCCAGCAGCCTCCACAGGGGGCGCGAGCAGTACTTC
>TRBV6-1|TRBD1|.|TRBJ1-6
CASSEPPSTGPNSPLHF
TGTGCCAGCAGTGAGCCACCTTCGACAGGGCCTAATTCACCCCTCCACTTT
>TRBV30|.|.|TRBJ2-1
CAWSGGRYNEQFF
TGTGCCTGGTCCGGGGGAAGGTACAATGAGCAGTTCTTC
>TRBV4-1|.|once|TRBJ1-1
CASSQSGGRGTEAFF
TGCGCCAGCAGCCAGTCCGGAGGGAGAGGCACTGAAGCTTTCTTT
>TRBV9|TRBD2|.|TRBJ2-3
CASSPGTSGDSDTQYF
TGTGCCAGCAGCCCCGGGACTAGCGGGGATTCAGATACGCAGTATTTT
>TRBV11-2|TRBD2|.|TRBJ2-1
CASSLDSGGYNEQFF
TGTGCCAGCAGCTTAGATAGCGGGGGGTACAATGAGCAGTTCTTC
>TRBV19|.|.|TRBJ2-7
CASSPPGTNYEQYF
TGTGCCAGTAGTCCCCCAGGGACAAACTACGAGCAGTACTTC
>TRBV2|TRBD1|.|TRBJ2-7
CASSEGQGVTYEQYF
TGTGCCAGCAGTGAGGGACAGGGGGTCACCTACGAGCAGTACTTC
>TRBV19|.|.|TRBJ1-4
CASSIDPDRMDEKLFF
TGTGCCAGTAGTATAGACCCCGACAGGATGGATGAAAAACTGTTTTTT
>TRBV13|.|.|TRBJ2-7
CASSEGGGHDEQYF
TGTGCCAGCAGCGAAGGAGGGGGCCACGACGAGCAGTACTTC
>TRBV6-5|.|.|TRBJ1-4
CASSYGQRNEKLFF
TGTGCCAGCAGTTATGGACAGCGTAATGAAAAACTGTTTTTT
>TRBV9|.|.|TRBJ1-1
CASSYTGNTEAFF
TGTGCCAGCAGCTACACAGGGAACACTGAAGCTTTCTTT
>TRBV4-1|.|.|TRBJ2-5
CASSLGARETQYF
TGCGCCAGCAGCCTAGGGGCCAGAGAGACCCAGTACTTC
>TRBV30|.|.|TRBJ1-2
CAWRREDYGYTF
TGTGCCTGGAGGAGGGAGGACTATGGCTACACCTTC
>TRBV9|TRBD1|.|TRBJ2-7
CASSTTGDYEQYF
TGTGCCAGCTCCACAACAGGGGACTACGAGCAGTACTTC
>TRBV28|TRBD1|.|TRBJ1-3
CASTFLTGVTGNTIYF
TGTGCCAGCACCTTCCTTACAGGGGTGACTGGAAACACCATATATTTT
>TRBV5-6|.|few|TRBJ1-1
CASSPWGGFEAFF
TGTGCCAGCAGCCCTTGGGGGGGTTTTGAAGCTTTCTTT
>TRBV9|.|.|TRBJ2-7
CASSVYPDTSYEQYF
TGTGCCAGCAGCGTATACCCCGACACCTCCTACGAGCAGTACTTC
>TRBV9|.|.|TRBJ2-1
CASSPWGSQGEQFF
TGTGCCAGCAGCCCCTGGGGTAGCCAGGGTGAGCAGTTCTTC
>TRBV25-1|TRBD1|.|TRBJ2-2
CASSGTGDTGELFF
TGTGCCAGCAGTGGGACAGGGGACACCGGGGAGCTGTTTTTT
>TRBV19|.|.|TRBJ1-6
CASSIGPGNSPLHF
TGTGCCAGTAGTATAGGCCCAGGAAATTCACCCCTCCACTTT
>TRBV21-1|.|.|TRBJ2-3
CASSKTTGSGTDTQYF
TGTGCCAGCAGCAAGACCACAGGGAGTGGCACAGATACGCAGTATTTT